This TCR beta chain was profiled in a study of T cell changes during pregnancy in multiple sclerosis. Repertoires were generated with immunoSEQ multiplex PCR, while TCRdb's copy carries only in-frame clones and drops some. The top ten clones hold nearly 0.5% of a sample with nearly 60,000 clones, about 90% of them seen once. The TCR originated in a female donor in good health, enrolled as a control in a pregnancy study. Sequenced material: CD4+ T cells from peripheral blood mononuclear cells, taken after pregnancy.

The CDR3 nucleotides are TGCGCCAGCAGCCAATTAACGGGACAGGGGGCCGAGACCCAGTACTTC. Its translation: CASSQLTGQGAETQYF. This chain links TRBV4-3 with TRBJ2-5; 12 positions agree with TRBD1. The CDR3 has 16 amino acids. The junction had 6 bases not matched to a gene; V was cut back by 2 bases and J by 5 bases. The germline V gene encodes CDR1 LGHNA and CDR2 YSLEER.